Sequencing of this TCR beta chain was carried out in a study of blood T cell repertoires in COVID-19. About the study: Whether acute or convalescent, the COVID-19 samples came from the United States, Italy and Spain. The cDNA or gDNA used as material had been derived from T cells, B-cell-depleted T cells, or PBMCs.

Per the original methods: Counts of nucleated cells, estimated from reference gene primer amplification, were obtained. Clones were sequenced by immunoSEQ multiplex PCR, and TCRdb holds only the in-frame ones, with some missing. The DNA was the basis for D and trimming; V, J and clone size are from that table. The sample includes under 250,000 clones, under 85% of them seen just once. Material: peripheral blood. This receptor was identified in a human donor in a cohort sampled during active COVID-19.

The CDR3 DNA reads TGTGCCAGCAGCGGAGACAGGGGGCTTCGGGATTCACCCCTCCACTTT. It yields the protein CASSGDRGLRDSPLHF. The chain carries TRBV5-6 and TRBJ1-6, with 10 bases fitting TRBD1. CDR1 is SGHDT and CDR2 is YYEEEE in the germline V gene. The CDR3 consists of 16 residues. V lost 4 bases to trimming and J lost 8 bases; unmatched junction nucleotides: 9.